This T cell receptor beta chain was captured in a study of T cell clonality in common variable immunodeficiency. CVID and control samples used equivalent genomic DNA input. Produced via immunoSEQ multiplex PCR; TCRdb's table is partial and in-frame only. The sample has more than 45,000 clones, none seen only once. The germline V gene has CDR1 DFQATT and CDR2 SNEGSKA (reference sequence). After removal of 1 base from V and 3 bases from J, the junction contained 4 bases not matched to a gene. This CDR3 is 14 amino acids long. At least ten counts were recorded for this clone. Read data end 3 residues before the CDR3 end; the end is taken from the germline J gene. Heparinized whole blood, about 5 to 8.5 ml, came from each donor.

The sample consisted of peripheral blood mononuclear cells. The rearrangement links TRBV20-1 to TRBJ2-5, with TRBD2 identical over 8 bases. This TCR was recovered from a person aged 18 to 75 in good health. Incomplete CDR3 DNA: TGCAGTGCTAGAGCCGGGACTAGTGAAGAGACC. This codes for CSARAGTSEET. The full CDR3 is CSARAGTSEETQYF.